A selection of T cell receptor beta chains follows, all from one sample in a study of blood T cell repertoires in COVID-19. Profiled with immunoSEQ multiplex PCR; TCRdb holds only in-frame clones, not every one. Of around 120,000 clones in the sample, around 91% were seen once. Sequenced: peripheral blood. The receptors stem from an elderly woman with acute or convalescent COVID-19. Each CDR3 is given with its conserved first and last residue. The D gene is left open where the match is weak. Only some rows state a clone size, as once, few, many or a class for expanded clones.

cdr3_nt,cdr3_aa,d_call,v_call,clone_size,j_call
TGCGCCAGCAGCCAGGTGGGACAGGGGATCACAGATACGCAGTATTTT,CASSQVGQGITDTQYF,TRBD1,TRBV4-1,-,TRBJ2-3
TGTGCCAGCTCACCAATAGGACAGGGGGCCTCAGGAGATGGCTACACCTTC,CASSPIGQGASGDGYTF,TRBD1,TRBV18,-,TRBJ1-2
TGTGCCAGCAGCTTCACTCGCACAGATACGCAGTATTTT,CASSFTRTDTQYF,-,TRBV7-2,-,TRBJ2-3
TGTGCCAGCAGCATCCGGGACAGGGCGGCTTCACCCCTCCACTTT,CASSIRDRAASPLHF,TRBD1,TRBV5-6,-,TRBJ1-6
TGTGCCAGCAGTACATTACGTCCCCCGACCTTC,CASSTLRPPTF,-,TRBV28,-,TRBJ1-2
TGTGCCAGCTCACCTTACAGGGGTTCAGGCAATCAGCCCCAGCATTTT,CASSPYRGSGNQPQHF,TRBD1,TRBV18,-,TRBJ1-5
TGTGCCAGCAGACCCCCCAGTGGAAACACCATATATTTT,CASRPPSGNTIYF,-,TRBV6-5,-,TRBJ1-3
TGTGCCAGTAGTATAGGCCGTTGGGTCGGGGGGAAAGAGACCCAGTACTTC,CASSIGRWVGGKETQYF,TRBD2,TRBV19,few,TRBJ2-5
TGCAGTGCTAGTGGTGGACAGGGGGGCAGTCAGCCCCAGCATTTT,CSASGGQGGSQPQHF,TRBD1,TRBV20-1,-,TRBJ1-5
TGTGCCAGTAGTAGCGGACAGGGGTCACCCCTCCACTTT,CASSSGQGSPLHF,TRBD1,TRBV19,-,TRBJ1-6
TGCAGTGCTACCCCTTCAGATGGCTACACCTTC,CSATPSDGYTF,-,TRBV20-1,-,TRBJ1-2
TGTGCCAGCAGCGCCGGGACACCGGAATATTTT,CASSAGTPEYF,-,TRBV11-2,-,TRBJ2-3
TGCGCCAGCAGCTCGCTCCCGGACAGGGGGAACGAGCAGTACTTC,CASSSLPDRGNEQYF,TRBD1,TRBV5-1,-,TRBJ2-7
TGCGCCAGCAGCTCCCGACCGTGGCAGGGGAGCACAGATACGCAGTATTTT,CASSSRPWQGSTDTQYF,-,TRBV5-1,-,TRBJ2-3
TGTGCCAGTAGTATCGACAGGGGACTGGCTGGAAACACCATATATTTT,CASSIDRGLAGNTIYF,TRBD1,TRBV19,-,TRBJ1-3
TGTGCCTTGGGACAGGGGAATGGCTACACCTTC,CALGQGNGYTF,TRBD1,TRBV30,-,TRBJ1-2
TGTGCCAGCAGCGTAGGGCCTAGCGGTCGTACAGATACGCAGTATTTT,CASSVGPSGRTDTQYF,TRBD2,TRBV9,-,TRBJ2-3